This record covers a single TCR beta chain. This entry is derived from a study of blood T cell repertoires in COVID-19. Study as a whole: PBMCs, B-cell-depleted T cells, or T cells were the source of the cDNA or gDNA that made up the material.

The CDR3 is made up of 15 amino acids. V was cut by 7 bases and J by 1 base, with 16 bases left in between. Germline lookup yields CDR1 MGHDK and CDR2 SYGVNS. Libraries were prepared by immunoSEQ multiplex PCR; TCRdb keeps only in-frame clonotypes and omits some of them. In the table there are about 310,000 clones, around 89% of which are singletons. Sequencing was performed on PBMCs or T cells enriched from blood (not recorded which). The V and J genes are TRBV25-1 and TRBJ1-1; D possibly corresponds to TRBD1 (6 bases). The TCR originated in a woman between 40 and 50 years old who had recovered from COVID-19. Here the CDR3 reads CASTGGQGANTEAFF. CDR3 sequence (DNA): TGTGCCAGCACCGGGGGGCAGGGTGCGAACACTGAAGCTTTCTTT.